A selection of T cell receptor beta chains follows, all from one sample in a study of cytomegalovirus exposure and HLA in healthy donors. Libraries were prepared by immunoSEQ multiplex PCR; TCRdb keeps only in-frame clonotypes and omits some of them. The table has more than 300,000 clones, around 86% seen once. Sequencing was carried out using PBMCs. The receptors derive from a woman aged 18-29 years in good health and CMV-seronegative. Both conserved end residues are part of each CDR3. The order of the fields is D gene, V gene, clone size, J gene, CDR3 protein, CDR3 DNA. A D gene is named only where the DNA matches it firmly. Only some rows state a clone size, as once, few, many or a class for expanded clones.

TRBD2,TRBV27,NA,TRBJ2-3,CASSKLAGVGDTQYF,TGTGCCAGCAGCAAACTAGCGGGAGTCGGAGATACGCAGTATTTT
NA,TRBV7-2,once,TRBJ1-2,CASSLPRNYGYTF,TGTGCCAGCAGCTTACCCAGAAACTATGGCTACACCTTC
NA,TRBV6-1,NA,TRBJ2-3,CAAQRTLNGADTQYF,TGTGCCGCCCAGCGTACACTTAACGGGGCAGATACGCAGTATTTT
NA,TRBV30,NA,TRBJ1-1,CAWSVGGVREAFF,TGTGCCTGGAGTGTGGGAGGAGTGCGTGAAGCTTTCTTT
NA,TRBV29-1,NA,TRBJ1-1,CSVEDGQRNTEAFF,TGCAGCGTTGAAGATGGCCAAAGAAACACTGAAGCTTTCTTT
TRBD1,TRBV30,NA,TRBJ1-1,CAWSTSGTGITEAFF,TGTGCCTGGAGCACCTCCGGGACAGGCATTACTGAAGCTTTCTTT
NA,TRBV2,NA,TRBJ2-1,CASSPEHGAYNEQFF,TGTGCCAGCAGTCCTGAGCACGGGGCCTACAATGAGCAGTTCTTC
TRBD1,TRBV27,NA,TRBJ2-1,CASSQDRGGRNEQFF,TGTGCCAGCTCCCAGGACAGGGGAGGGCGGAATGAGCAGTTCTTC
TRBD1,TRBV7-9,NA,TRBJ2-3,CASTVAGGLVDTQYF,TGTGCCAGCACCGTTGCAGGGGGCTTGGTAGATACGCAGTATTTT
NA,TRBV29-1,NA,TRBJ2-6,CSATPGSGANVLTF,TGCAGCGCAACACCAGGCTCTGGGGCCAACGTCCTGACTTTC
NA,TRBV19,NA,TRBJ1-2,CASSPHAGLYTF,TGTGCCAGTAGTCCACACGCAGGGCTGTACACCTTC
TRBD1,TRBV27,NA,TRBJ1-1,CASSNRPGQGGTEAFF,TGTGCCAGCAGCAACCGACCGGGACAGGGGGGCACTGAAGCTTTCTTT
NA,TRBV6-1,NA,TRBJ2-5,CASSGTDQETQYF,TGTGCCAGCAGTGGGACAGACCAAGAGACCCAGTACTTC
NA,TRBV6-5,NA,TRBJ1-1,CASSYLRATEAFF,TGTGCCAGCAGTTATTTGAGGGCCACTGAAGCTTTCTTT
TRBD1,TRBV7-2,NA,TRBJ2-1,CASSGPGTGIYNEQFF,TGTGCCAGCAGCGGACCCGGGACAGGGATCTACAATGAGCAGTTCTTC
NA,TRBV28,few,TRBJ1-1,CASANQGYTEAFF,TGTGCCAGCGCGAATCAGGGTTACACTGAAGCTTTCTTT
NA,TRBV6-6,NA,TRBJ1-2,CASSPQGGRYGYTF,TGTGCCAGCAGTCCTCAGGGAGGGAGGTATGGCTACACCTTC
NA,TRBV6-5,NA,TRBJ2-7,CASSYSRAGHEQYF,TGTGCCAGCAGTTATTCCAGGGCAGGACACGAGCAGTACTTC
TRBD1,TRBV2,NA,TRBJ1-2,CASADRGNWGYTF,TGTGCCAGCGCGGACAGGGGCAATTGGGGCTACACCTTC
TRBD2,TRBV29-1,NA,TRBJ2-3,CSIGGTSGATDTQYF,TGCAGCATAGGAGGCACTAGCGGGGCCACAGATACGCAGTATTTT
TRBD2,TRBV10-3,few,TRBJ2-2,CAIRVAGTGELFF,TGTGCCATCAGGGTAGCGGGAACCGGGGAGCTGTTTTTT
TRBD1,TRBV4-3,NA,TRBJ2-2,CASSQDPQGGGELFF,TGCGCCAGCAGCCAAGATCCACAGGGGGGCGGGGAGCTGTTTTTT
NA,TRBV7-3,NA,TRBJ1-5,CASSQTPPGAGQPQHF,TGTGCCAGCAGTCAAACCCCCCCAGGGGCGGGTCAGCCCCAGCATTTT